This T cell receptor (beta chain) appears in the sequencing data of a study of T cells in Graves' hyperthyroidism and ophthalmopathy (dated 2019 in TCRdb). For the study in its entirety: Peripheral blood was sampled at the time of initial diagnosis, prior to any treatment. After sampling, hyperthyroidism patients received methimazole starting at 30 mg daily, and ophthalmopathy patients received high-dose intravenous methylprednisolone. The 85 to 100 discovery patients were divided at random into training and test sets in a 7:3 ratio. TCR Vbeta CDR3 sequencing of roughly 140 peripheral blood samples (43 ophthalmopathy, under 80 hyperthyroidism and approximately 17 progressor patients) is reported in the paper. To identify distinguishing TCR V-J signatures, a discovery cohort of around 100 patients was used, comprising 43 with Graves' ophthalmopathy and around 57 with stable Graves' hyperthyroidism. In more than five Graves' hyperthyroidism patients, the study also compared T-cell repertoires from thyroid tissue with T-cell repertoires from blood. Whether ophthalmopathy could be predicted prospectively was tested in an independent validation cohort made up of under 20 hyperthyroidism patients plus 17 patients who later progressed to ophthalmopathy.

The cysteine opens and the phenylalanine closes a CDR3 of 15 amino acids. The read is trimmed to its CDR3 DNA, 45 bases read in frame from base 1. From the germline V gene, CDR1 is LGHNA and CDR2 is YNFKEQ. V gives up 0 bases and J gives up 5 bases, and the segment between their germline ends measures 13 bases. Moderately to severely active disease, a Clinical Activity Score of at least 3, a NOSPECS grade of at least 4, and a duration under 3 months were present in ophthalmopathy patients. Any patient with an uncontrolled infection, another autoimmune disease, pregnancy or lactation was excluded. Diagnoses were based on clinical symptoms, serum thyroxine and TRAb, thyroid ultrasound and orbital computed tomography. PBMCs were isolated from around 10 ml of fresh peripheral blood by Ficoll-Paque density gradient centrifugation. Total RNA was extracted using Trizol reagent, and RNA quality was assessed on an Agilent 2100 Bioanalyzer.

The TCR beta CDR3 regions were amplified from the RNA transcripts. A first-round RT-PCR of the TCR CDR3 used the HTBI primer set with the Qiagen OneStep RT-PCR kit. Libraries were constructed in a second round of multiplex PCR, after which size selection and purification were carried out. Sequencing of the libraries was done on an Illumina HiSeq2000 using paired-end 100 bp reads. Regarding the original processing steps: SOAPnuke was used to process the raw data, throwing out any read that contained adapters or uncalled bases, had a mean Phred below 15, or lacked an exact constant-primer or identifier match. COPE v1.2.5 was used to merge high-quality paired reads, and clonotypes were defined as unique nucleotide sequences. MiTCR v1.1 was used to align clonotypes to the IMGT TRBV, TRBD and TRBJ reference segments. The analysis included only V-J combinations with a frequency above 0.0001, which together covered over 98% of the repertoires. The TCS score was defined as the ratio of F50 (clonal expansion) to E x V (chaos), calculated using BLOSUM62-based TCRdist between CDR3 peptides within each V-J. Welch's t-statistics and random forest reduced 514 V-J features to about 12, which were used in a naive Bayes classifier (R e1071). TCRdb handled the public reads itself, with Q25 trimming in fastp and clone calling in MiXCR, and kept productive beta chains. Rows merge per CDR3 protein into single entries with the most common DNA and genes. The V and J calls and clone size come from TCRdb's table, not from the authors' own analysis. The table for this sample lists around 300,000 distinct CDR3 sequences; roughly an eighth of them were counted only once. The ten largest account for about 37% of the sample.

Study-wide findings and limitations: In cross-validation, a model built on a 13 V-J signature told ophthalmopathy apart from stable hyperthyroidism with just under 90% sensitivity and about 81% specificity, and in testing the same model reached 80%/75%. During validation, the model predicted progression to ophthalmopathy a median of approximately 6 months ahead of onset, with around 71% sensitivity and more than 72% specificity. Blood samples also contained most of the expanded thyroid clonotypes (frequency above 0.001), which suggests that blood repertoires may reflect thyroid immune responses. No statistical method was used to fix the sample size in advance, and group allocation was not hidden from the investigators.

This clonotype was detected a few times. Its cognate antigen has yet to be identified. No much larger clone is present one base from it, and per-base qualities are unavailable. Sequencing input: blood. This chain joins TRBV4-2 to TRBJ1-1; the D gene is perhaps TRBD1, from 5 matching bases. This TCR derives from a woman in her forties with Graves' ophthalmopathy. The CDR3 is CASSQDYRFGTEAFF. The bases are TGTGCCAGCAGCCAAGATTACAGGTTCGGGACTGAAGCTTTCTTT.